One and the same sample provided the 8 T cell receptor beta chains below, sequenced in a study of T cells in Graves' hyperthyroidism and ophthalmopathy. Researchers took RNA transcripts and amplified the TCR beta CDR3 regions from them. TCR CDR3 regions were first amplified by RT-PCR with HTBI primers. MiXCR, applied by TCRdb to the multiplex PCR reads, yields one record per CDR3 protein. The profile shows 650,000 to 750,000 distinct CDR3 sequences, about 14% of them singletons. The sample consisted of blood. All receptors derive from a woman aged 18-29 years with Graves' hyperthyroidism.

CDR3 sequence: CASSQALAESSYNEQFF. The CDR3 DNA sequence: TGTGCCAGCAGCCAAGCGCTAGCGGAGAGCTCCTACAATGAGCAGTTCTTC. The gene calls are TRBV3-1 and TRBJ2-1; 7 bases match TRBD2. CDR1 and CDR2 from the germline V gene are LGHDT and YNNKEL (reference sequence). V gave up 1 base and J gave up 0 bases; unmatched junction bases: 6. The CDR3 totals 17 residues.

This clonotype was seen more than once but under ten times. The gene calls are TRBV11-2 and TRBJ2-7; D unclear. This CDR3 is built from 14 residues. Germline-derived CDR1 and CDR2 are SGHAT and FQNNGV. Trimming pared 0 bases from V and 5 bases from J, leaving 11 bases between. CDR3 DNA sequence: TGTGCCAGCAGCTTAGATTTAGGTAGGGACGAGCAGTACTTC. As protein: CASSLDLGRDEQYF.

This clonotype appeared many times. The chain employs TRBV20-1 and TRBJ1-1; D not resolved. Trimming shortened V by 0 bases and J by 5 bases, and 10 bases separated the two germline ends. Per the germline V gene, CDR1 is DFQATT and CDR2 is SNEGSKA (reference sequence). This CDR3 spans 13 amino acids. The CDR3 sequence is CSARESPETEAFF. The CDR3 DNA sequence: TGCAGTGCTAGAGAATCCCCGGAGACTGAAGCTTTCTTT.

This clonotype was seen at least ten times. V usage is TRBV20-1 and J usage is TRBJ2-2; 11 bases are shared with TRBD2. CDR3 length equals 13 residues. The germline gives CDR1 DFQATT, CDR2 SNEGSKA (reference sequence). The J segment lost 8 bases and the V segment lost 4 bases, leaving 3 bases of the junction unmatched. This CDR3 is CSATRLAGGELFF. CDR3 in DNA: TGCAGTGCTACCCGACTAGCGGGGGGGGAGCTGTTTTTT.

This chain connects TRBV3-1 to TRBJ2-7, with D hard to call. CDR3 size: 14 residues. The germline CDR1 and CDR2 sequences are LGHDT and YNNKEL (reference sequence). V gave up 2 bases and J gave up 7 bases, with 15 bases separating them. The CDR3 sequence: CASSQLSLSGEQYF. The CDR3 DNA follows: TGTGCCAGCAGCCAATTGAGCCTATCGGGTGAGCAGTACTTC.

This clonotype was seen ten or more times. The chain uses TRBV6-1 and TRBJ2-7; 8 bases match TRBD1. J gave up 2 bases and V 5 bases, and 11 bases lay outside the gene matches. This CDR3 comprises 16 residues. Germline V CDR1 and CDR2: MNHNS, SASEGT. CDR3: CASSYYQGTGTYEQYF. CDR3 sequence (DNA): TGTGCCAGCAGTTACTACCAAGGGACAGGCACCTACGAGCAGTACTTC.

The chain links TRBV20-1 to TRBJ2-1; no reliable D call. From germline, CDR1 is DFQATT and CDR2 SNEGSKA (reference sequence). CDR3 length: 13 amino acids. Trimming cost V 2 bases and J 3 bases, with 8 bases left between them. The CDR3 nucleotides are TGCAGTGCTAGAATAGCAGACTACAATGAGCAGTTCTTC. This encodes CSARIADYNEQFF.

The chain employs TRBV2 and TRBJ1-4, with TRBD1 matching over 9 bases. V lost 10 bases to trimming and J lost 8 bases; unmatched junction nucleotides: 8. CDR3 size: 13 residues. Germline-derived CDR1 and CDR2 are SNHLY and FYNNEI. The CDR3 nucleotides read TGTGCCACATCGGGACAGGGACGAGAAAAACTGTTTTTT. Translating gives CATSGQGREKLFF. The full variable domain, its missing parts supplied by reference TRBV2 and TRBJ1-4, is EPEVTQTPSHQVTQMGQEVILRCVPISNHLYFYWYRQILGQKVEFLVSFYNNEISEKSEIFDDQFSVERPDGSNFTLKIRSTKLEDSAMYFCATSGQGREKLFFGSGTQLSVL.